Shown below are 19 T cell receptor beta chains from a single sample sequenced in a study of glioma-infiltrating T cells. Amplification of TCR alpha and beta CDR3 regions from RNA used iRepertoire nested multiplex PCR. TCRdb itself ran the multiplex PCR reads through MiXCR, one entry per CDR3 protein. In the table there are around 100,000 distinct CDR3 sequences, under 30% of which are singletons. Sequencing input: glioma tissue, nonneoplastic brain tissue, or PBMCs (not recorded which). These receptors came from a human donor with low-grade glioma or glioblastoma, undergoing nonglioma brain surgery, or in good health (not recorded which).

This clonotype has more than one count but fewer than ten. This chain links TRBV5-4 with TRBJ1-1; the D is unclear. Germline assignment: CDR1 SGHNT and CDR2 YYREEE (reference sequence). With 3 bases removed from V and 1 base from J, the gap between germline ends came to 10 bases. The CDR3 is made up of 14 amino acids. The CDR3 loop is CASSYPPGNTEAFF. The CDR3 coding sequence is TGTGCCAGCAGCTACCCTCCGGGGAACACTGAAGCTTTCTTT.

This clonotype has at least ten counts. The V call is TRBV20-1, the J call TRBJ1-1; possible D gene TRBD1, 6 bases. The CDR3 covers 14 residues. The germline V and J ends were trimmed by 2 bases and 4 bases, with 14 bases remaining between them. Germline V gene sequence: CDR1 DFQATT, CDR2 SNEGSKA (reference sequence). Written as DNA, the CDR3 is TGCAGTGCTAGAACTCCGACAGGAGGCACTGAAGCTTTCTTT. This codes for CSARTPTGGTEAFF.

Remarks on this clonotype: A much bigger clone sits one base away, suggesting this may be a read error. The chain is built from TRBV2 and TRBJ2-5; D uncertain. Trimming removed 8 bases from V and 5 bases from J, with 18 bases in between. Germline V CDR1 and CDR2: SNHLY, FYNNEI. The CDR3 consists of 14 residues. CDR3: CASSPGVALETQYF. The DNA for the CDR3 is TGTGCCAGCTCCCCAGGCGTCGCGTTGGAGACCCAGTACTTC.

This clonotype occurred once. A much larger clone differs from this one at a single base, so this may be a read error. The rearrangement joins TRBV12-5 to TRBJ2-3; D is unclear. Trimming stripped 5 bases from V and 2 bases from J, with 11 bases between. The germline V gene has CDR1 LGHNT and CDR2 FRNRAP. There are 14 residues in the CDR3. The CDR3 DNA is TGTGCTAGTGGTAGGTACAGCCACACAGATACGCAGTATTTT. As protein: CASGRYSHTDTQYF.

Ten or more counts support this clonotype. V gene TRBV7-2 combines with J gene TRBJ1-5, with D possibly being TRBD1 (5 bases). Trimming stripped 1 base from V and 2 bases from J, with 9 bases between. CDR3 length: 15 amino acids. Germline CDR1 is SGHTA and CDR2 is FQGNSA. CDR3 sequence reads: CASSLGGVRNQPQHF. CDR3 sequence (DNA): TGTGCCAGCAGCTTAGGAGGGGTGCGCAATCAGCCCCAGCATTTT.

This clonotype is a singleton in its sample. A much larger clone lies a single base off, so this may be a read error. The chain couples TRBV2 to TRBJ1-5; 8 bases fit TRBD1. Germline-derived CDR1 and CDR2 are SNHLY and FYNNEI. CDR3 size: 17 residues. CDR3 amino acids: CASSEGRGRESNQPQNF. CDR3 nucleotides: TGTGCCAGCAGTGAAGGCAGGGGGCGCGAAAGCAATCAGCCCCAGAATTTT.

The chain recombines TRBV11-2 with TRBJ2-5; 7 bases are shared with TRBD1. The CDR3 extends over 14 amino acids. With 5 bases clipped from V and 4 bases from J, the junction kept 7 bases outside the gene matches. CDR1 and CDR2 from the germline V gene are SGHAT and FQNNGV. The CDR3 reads CASSPDREIETQYF. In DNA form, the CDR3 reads TGTGCCAGCAGCCCCGACAGGGAGATAGAGACCCAGTACTTC.

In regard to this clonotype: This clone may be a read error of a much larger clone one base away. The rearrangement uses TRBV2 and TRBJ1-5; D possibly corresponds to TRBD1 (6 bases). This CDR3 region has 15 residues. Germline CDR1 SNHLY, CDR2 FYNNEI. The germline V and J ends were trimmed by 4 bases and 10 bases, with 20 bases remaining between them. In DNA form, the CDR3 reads TGTGCCAGCAGTGTGGAACAGGGTGAGAGTGACCCCCAGCATTTT. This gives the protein CASSVEQGESDPQHF.

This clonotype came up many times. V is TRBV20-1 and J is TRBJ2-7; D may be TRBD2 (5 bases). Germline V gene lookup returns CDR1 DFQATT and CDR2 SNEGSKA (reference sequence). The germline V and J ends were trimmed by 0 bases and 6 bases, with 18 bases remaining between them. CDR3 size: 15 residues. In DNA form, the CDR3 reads TGCAGTGCTAGAGATCCAGGCGGGCCGCCGGGCGAGCAGTACTTC. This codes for CSARDPGGPPGEQYF.

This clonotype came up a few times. DNA for the CDR3: TGTGCCAGTAGTATGGTGGCGGATTCTGGAAACACCATATATTTT. Protein: CASSMVADSGNTIYF. This chain uses TRBV19 with TRBJ1-3; D remains unclear. Trimming left V 3 bases short and J 1 base short, with 10 bases between. CDR1 is LNHDA and CDR2 is SQIVND in the germline V gene (reference sequence). The CDR3 is made up of 15 amino acids.

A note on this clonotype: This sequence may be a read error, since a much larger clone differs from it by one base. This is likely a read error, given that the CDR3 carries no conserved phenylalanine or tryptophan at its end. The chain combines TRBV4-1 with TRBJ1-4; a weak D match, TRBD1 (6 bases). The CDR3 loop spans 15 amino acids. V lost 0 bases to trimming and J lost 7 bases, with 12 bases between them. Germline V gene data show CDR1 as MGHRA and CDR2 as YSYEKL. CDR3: CASSQDGGFGEKLFL. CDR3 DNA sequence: TGCGCCAGCAGCCAAGATGGGGGCTTCGGTGAAAAACTGTTTCTT.

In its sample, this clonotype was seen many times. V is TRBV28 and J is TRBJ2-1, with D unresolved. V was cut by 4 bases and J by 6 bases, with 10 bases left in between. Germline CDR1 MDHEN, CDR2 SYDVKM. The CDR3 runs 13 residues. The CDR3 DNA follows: TGTGCCAGCAGTTGGGCCGCATCCAATGAGCAGTTCTTC. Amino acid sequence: CASSWAASNEQFF. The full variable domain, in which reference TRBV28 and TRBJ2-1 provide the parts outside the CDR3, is DVKVTQSSRYLVKRTGEKVFLECVQDMDHENMFWYRQDPGLGLRLIYFSYDVKMKEKGDIPEGYSVSREKKERFSLILESASTNQTSMYLCASSWAASNEQFFGPGTRLTVL.

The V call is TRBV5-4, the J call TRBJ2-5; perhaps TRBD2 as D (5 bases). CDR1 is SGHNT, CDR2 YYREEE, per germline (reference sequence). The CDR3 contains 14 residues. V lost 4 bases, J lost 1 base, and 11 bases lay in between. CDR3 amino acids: CASSPLGIQETQYF. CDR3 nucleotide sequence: TGTGCCAGCAGCCCCCTCGGGATCCAAGAGACCCAGTACTTC.

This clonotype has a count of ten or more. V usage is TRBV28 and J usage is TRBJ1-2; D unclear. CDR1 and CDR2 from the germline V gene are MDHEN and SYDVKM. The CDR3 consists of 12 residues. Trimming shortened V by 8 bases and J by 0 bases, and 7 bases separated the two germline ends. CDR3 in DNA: TGTGCCAGCGAGAGATCTAACTATGGCTACACCTTC. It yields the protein CASERSNYGYTF.

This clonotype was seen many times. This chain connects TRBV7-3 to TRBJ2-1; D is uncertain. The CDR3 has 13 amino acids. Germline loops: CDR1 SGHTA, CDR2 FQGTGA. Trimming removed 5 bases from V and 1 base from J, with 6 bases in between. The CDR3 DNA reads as TGTGCCAGCAGCCCCGGGTCCTACAATGAGCAGTTCTTC. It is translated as CASSPGSYNEQFF.

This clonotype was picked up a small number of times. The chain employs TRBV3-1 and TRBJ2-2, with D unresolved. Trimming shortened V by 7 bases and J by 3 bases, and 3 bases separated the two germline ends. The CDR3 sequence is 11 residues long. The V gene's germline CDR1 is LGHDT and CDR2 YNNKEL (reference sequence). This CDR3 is CASTDTGELFF. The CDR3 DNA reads TGTGCCAGCACCGACACCGGGGAGCTGTTTTTT.

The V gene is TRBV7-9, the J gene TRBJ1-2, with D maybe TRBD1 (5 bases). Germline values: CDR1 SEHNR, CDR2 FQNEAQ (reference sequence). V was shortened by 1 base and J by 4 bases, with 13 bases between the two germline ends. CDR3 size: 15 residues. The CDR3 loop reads CASSLVGQGGYGYTF. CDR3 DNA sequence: TGTGCCAGCAGCTTAGTAGGGCAGGGCGGCTATGGCTACACCTTC. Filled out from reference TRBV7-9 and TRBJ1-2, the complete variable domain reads DTGVSQNPRHKITKRGQNVTFRCDPISEHNRLYWYRQTLGQGPEFLTYFQNEAQLEKSRLLSDRFSAERPKGSFSTLEIQRTEQGDSAMYLCASSLVGQGGYGYTFGSGTRLTVV.

The CDR3 bases are TGCAGCGTTGAAGGGCAGGTTCCCGGAACTGAAGCTTTCTTT. Protein product: CSVEGQVPGTEAFF. This chain joins TRBV29-1 and TRBJ1-1; D not resolved. The CDR3 runs to 14 residues. Germline CDR1 and CDR2: SQVTM and ANQGSEA. Trimming removed 1 base from V and 5 bases from J, with 14 bases in between.

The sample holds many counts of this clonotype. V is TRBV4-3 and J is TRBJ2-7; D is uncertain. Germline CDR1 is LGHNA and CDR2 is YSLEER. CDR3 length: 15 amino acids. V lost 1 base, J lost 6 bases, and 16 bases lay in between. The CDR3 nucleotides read TGCGCCAGCAGCCAAGCCCCGGGCCAGCGCGGCGAGCAGTACTTC. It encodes CASSQAPGQRGEQYF.